This T cell receptor (beta chain) is drawn from a study of blood T cells in healthy people across ages. Through a sample-barcoded 5' primer and a J-beta primer mix, a second PCR was run for roughly 6 to 11 cycles. In TCRdb, the 5' RACE reads were re-called with MiXCR into one record per CDR3 protein. The repertoire holds about 640,000 distinct CDR3 sequences, with roughly 53% as singletons. From germline, CDR1 is DFQATT and CDR2 SNEGSKA (reference sequence). CDR3 size: 11 residues. This chain connects TRBV20-1 to TRBJ2-4; D may be TRBD1 (6 bases). Gene TRBJ2-7 matches the end of the DNA better, so the J call may be wrong. This receptor was obtained from a man between 60 and 70 years old in good health. Sequencing was carried out using blood. Written as DNA, the CDR3 is TGCAGTGCGCAACAGGGAAACGAGCAGTACTTC. Its protein product is CSAQQGNEQYF.